Sequencing of this T cell receptor (beta chain) was carried out in a study of T cell repertoires in cytomegalovirus infection. Study information: The authors used CMV epitopes that were HLA-C-restricted (recently identified) and HLA-B-restricted (well studied). TCR beta signatures that were public indicated CMV infection and matching HLA type.

TCRdb reprocessed the reads with MiXCR, giving one entry per CDR3 protein. This table holds some 500,000 distinct CDR3 sequences, 35% to 50% found once. Regarding this clonotype: Its antigen is not known.

Points from the study as a whole: In two of eight donors, the top clonotype was HLA-C-restricted CMV-specific.

Sequenced material: cultured PBMCs, taken from culture after CMV antigen stimulation. The clonotype comes from a human donor in good health (CMV status not recorded). Some clones in this sample may be carry-over from other donors' samples.

CDR3 in DNA: TGTGCCAGCACCGGGCGACCGGACGGAGCCCAGACCCAGTACTTC. Its protein product is CASTGRPDGAQTQYF. This sequence joins TRBV5-5 and TRBJ2-5; D uncertain. The CDR3 has 15 residues. V was clipped by 6 bases and J by 6 bases, with 21 bases between them. CDR1 and CDR2 (germline): SGHKS, YYEKEE (reference sequence). Full variable domain (outside the CDR3, taken from reference TRBV5-5 and TRBJ2-5): DAGVTQSPTHLIKTRGQQVTLRCSPISGHKSVSWYQQVLGQGPQFIFQYYEKEERGRGNFPDRFSARQFPNYSSELNVNALLLGDSALYLCASTGRPDGAQTQYFGPGTRLLVL.